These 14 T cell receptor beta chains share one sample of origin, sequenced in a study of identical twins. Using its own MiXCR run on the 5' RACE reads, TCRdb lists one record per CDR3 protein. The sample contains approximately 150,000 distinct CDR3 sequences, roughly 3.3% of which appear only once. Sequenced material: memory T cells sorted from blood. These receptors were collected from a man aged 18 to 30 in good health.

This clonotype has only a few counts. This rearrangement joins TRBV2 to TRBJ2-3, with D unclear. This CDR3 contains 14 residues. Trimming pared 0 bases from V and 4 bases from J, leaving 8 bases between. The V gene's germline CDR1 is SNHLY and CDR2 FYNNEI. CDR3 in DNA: TGTGCCAGCAGTGAAGCCCGGAACTCAGATACGCAGTATTTT. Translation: CASSEARNSDTQYF.

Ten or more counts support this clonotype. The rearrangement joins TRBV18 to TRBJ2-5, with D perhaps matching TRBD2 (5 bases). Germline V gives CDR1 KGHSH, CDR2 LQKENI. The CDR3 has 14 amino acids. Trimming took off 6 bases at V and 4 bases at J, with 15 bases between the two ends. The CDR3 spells CASSPSIEGETQYF. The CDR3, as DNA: TGTGCCAGCTCGCCATCCATAGAGGGAGAGACCCAGTACTTC.

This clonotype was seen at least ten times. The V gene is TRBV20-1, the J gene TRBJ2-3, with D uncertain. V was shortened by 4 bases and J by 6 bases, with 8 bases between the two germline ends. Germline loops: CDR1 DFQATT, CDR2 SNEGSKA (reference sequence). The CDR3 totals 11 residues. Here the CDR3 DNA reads TGCAGTGCTAAGTGGACGGATACGCAGTATTTT. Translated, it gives CSAKWTDTQYF.

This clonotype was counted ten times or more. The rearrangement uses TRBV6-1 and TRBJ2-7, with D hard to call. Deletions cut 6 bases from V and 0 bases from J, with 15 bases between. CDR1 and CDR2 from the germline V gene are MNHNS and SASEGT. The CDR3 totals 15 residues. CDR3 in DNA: TGTGCCAGCAGCCTCAGGCTAGGAAGCTCCTACGAGCAGTACGTC. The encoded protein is CASSLRLGSSYEQYV.

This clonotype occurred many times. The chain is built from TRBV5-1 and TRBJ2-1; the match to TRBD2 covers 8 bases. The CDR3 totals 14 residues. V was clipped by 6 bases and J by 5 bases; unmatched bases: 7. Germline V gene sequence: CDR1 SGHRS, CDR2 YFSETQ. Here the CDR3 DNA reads TGCGCCAGCAATAAACTAGCGGATGACAATGAGCAGTTCTTC. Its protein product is CASNKLADDNEQFF. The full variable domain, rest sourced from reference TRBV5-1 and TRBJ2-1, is KAGVTQTPRYLIKTRGQQVTLSCSPISGHRSVSWYQQTPGQGLQFLFEYFSETQRNKGNFPGRFSGRQFSNSRSEMNVSTLELGDSALYLCASNKLADDNEQFFGPGTRLTVL.

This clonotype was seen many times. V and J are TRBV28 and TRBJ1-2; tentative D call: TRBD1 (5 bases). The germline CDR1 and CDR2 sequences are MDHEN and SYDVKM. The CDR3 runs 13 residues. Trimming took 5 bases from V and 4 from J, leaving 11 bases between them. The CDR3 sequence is CASSRGSLYGYTF. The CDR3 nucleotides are TGTGCCAGCAGTAGGGGCAGCCTCTATGGCTACACCTTC.

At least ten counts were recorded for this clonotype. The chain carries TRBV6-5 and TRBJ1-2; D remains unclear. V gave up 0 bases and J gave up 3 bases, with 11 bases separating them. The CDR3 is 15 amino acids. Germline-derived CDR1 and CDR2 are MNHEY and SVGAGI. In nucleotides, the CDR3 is TGTGCCAGCAGTTACTCGAGACTTGGGGACTATGGCTACACCTTC. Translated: CASSYSRLGDYGYTF.

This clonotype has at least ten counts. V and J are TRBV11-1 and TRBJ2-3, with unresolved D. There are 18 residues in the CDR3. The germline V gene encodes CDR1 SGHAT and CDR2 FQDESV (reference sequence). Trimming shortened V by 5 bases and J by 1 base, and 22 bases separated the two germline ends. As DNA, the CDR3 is TGTGCCAGCAGCCCCCCGTTCCGGGCCCCGAAGGGCACAGATACGCAGTATTTT. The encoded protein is CASSPPFRAPKGTDTQYF.

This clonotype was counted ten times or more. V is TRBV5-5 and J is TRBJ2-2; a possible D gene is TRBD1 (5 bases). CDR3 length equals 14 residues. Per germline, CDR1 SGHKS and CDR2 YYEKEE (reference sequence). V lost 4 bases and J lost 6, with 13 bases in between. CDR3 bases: TGTGCCAGCAGCCTCAGGGTGGGTGCCGGGGAGCTGTTTTTT. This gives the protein CASSLRVGAGELFF.

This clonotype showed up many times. The CDR3 nucleotides are TGCAGCGTTGACGGGCACCCGGGGGGCTCCTACAATGAGCAGTTCTTC. It encodes CSVDGHPGGSYNEQFF. The chain recombines TRBV29-1 with TRBJ2-1, with 7 bases fitting TRBD2. CDR3 length equals 16 residues. Looked up from germline, CDR1 is SQVTM and CDR2 is ANQGSEA. V gave up 3 bases and J gave up 0 bases; unmatched junction bases: 8.

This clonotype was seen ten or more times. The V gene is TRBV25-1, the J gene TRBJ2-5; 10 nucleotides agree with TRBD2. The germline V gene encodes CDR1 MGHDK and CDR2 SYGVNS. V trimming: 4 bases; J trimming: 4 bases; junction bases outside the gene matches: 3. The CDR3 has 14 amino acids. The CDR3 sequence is CASSVTSGIETQYF. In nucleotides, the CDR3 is TGTGCCAGCAGTGTTACTAGCGGGATAGAGACCCAGTACTTC.

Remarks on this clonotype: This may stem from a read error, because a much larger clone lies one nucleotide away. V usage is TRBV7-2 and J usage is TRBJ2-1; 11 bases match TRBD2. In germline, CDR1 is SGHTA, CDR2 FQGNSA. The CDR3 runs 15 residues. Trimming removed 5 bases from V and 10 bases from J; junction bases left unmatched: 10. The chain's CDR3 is CASSQVLAGEWEQFF. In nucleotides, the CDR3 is TGTGCCAGCAGCCAAGTACTAGCGGGAGAATGGGAGCAGTTCTTC.

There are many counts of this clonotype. CDR3 DNA sequence: TGCGCCAGCCGGGACAGGGGCCGCGAGCAGTACTTC. Protein sequence: CASRDRGREQYF. The chain has TRBV5-1 and TRBJ2-7; TRBD1 agrees at 10 bases. The trim removed 7 bases at V and 6 bases at J, leaving 4 bases unmatched. The V gene's germline CDR1 is SGHRS and CDR2 YFSETQ. The CDR3 has 12 residues.

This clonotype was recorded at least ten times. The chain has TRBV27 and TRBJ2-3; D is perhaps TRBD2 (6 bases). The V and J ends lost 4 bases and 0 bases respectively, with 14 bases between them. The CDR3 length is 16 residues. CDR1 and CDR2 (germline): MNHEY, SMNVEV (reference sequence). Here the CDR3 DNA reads TGTGCCAGCAGTTCCGGGACTCAACTTAGCACAGATACGCAGTATTTT. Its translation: CASSSGTQLSTDTQYF.